Shown below are 5 T cell receptor beta chains from a single sample sequenced in a study of cytomegalovirus exposure and HLA in healthy donors. With 60 Vbeta and 13 Jbeta primers, the PCR was carried out. Measured with immunoSEQ multiplex PCR; TCRdb has only the in-frame clones, and not every one. The repertoire holds approximately 80,000 clones, roughly 78% seen once, with 2.5% in the top ten. Sequencing was carried out using PBMCs. The receptors derive from a male donor in good health and CMV-seropositive.

The V call is TRBV25-1, the J call TRBJ2-1, with TRBD1 matching 10 bases. The V and J ends lost 2 bases and 6 bases, in that order; junction bases with no gene match: 4. CDR3 length equals 15 residues. Germline V gene sequence: CDR1 MGHDK, CDR2 SYGVNS. CDR3 loop: CASSEDRGRFNEQFF. Written as DNA, the CDR3 is TGTGCCAGCAGTGAAGACAGGGGGCGCTTCAATGAGCAGTTCTTC.

The chain links TRBV7-6 to TRBJ2-1, with 14 bases identical to TRBD2. CDR1 and CDR2 (germline): SGHVS, FNYEAQ. Trimming at V came to 5 bases and at J to 4 bases, leaving 7 bases not matched to a gene. CDR3 length: 17 amino acids. This chain's CDR3 is CASSAPGLAGAYNEQFF. CDR3 coding DNA: TGTGCCAGCAGCGCACCGGGACTAGCGGGAGCTTACAATGAGCAGTTCTTC.

The gene calls are TRBV19 and TRBJ2-7; no definite D call. Germline-derived CDR1 and CDR2 are LNHDA and SQIVND (reference sequence). V was pared by 4 bases and J by 3 bases, with 16 bases between. This CDR3 has 15 amino acids. Here the CDR3 reads CASSSPLGGLYEQYF. The CDR3, as DNA: TGTGCCAGTAGTAGCCCCTTAGGCGGTCTCTACGAGCAGTACTTC.

The chain recombines TRBV2 with TRBJ1-4; 9 bases agree with TRBD1. The germline gives CDR1 SNHLY, CDR2 FYNNEI. The CDR3 spans 17 residues. Unmatched junction bases numbered 7, after V lost 0 bases and J lost 5 bases. The CDR3 loop reads CASSEARGQGLNEKLFF. As DNA, the CDR3 is TGTGCCAGCAGTGAAGCGAGGGGACAGGGATTAAATGAAAAACTGTTTTTT. Complete variable domain (other parts from reference TRBV2 and TRBJ1-4): EPEVTQTPSHQVTQMGQEVILRCVPISNHLYFYWYRQILGQKVEFLVSFYNNEISEKSEIFDDQFSVERPDGSNFTLKIRSTKLEDSAMYFCASSEARGQGLNEKLFFGSGTQLSVL.

The chain links TRBV27 to TRBJ2-7; 9 nucleotides agree with TRBD2. The germline CDR1 and CDR2 sequences are MNHEY and SMNVEV (reference sequence). The V segment lost 6 bases and the J segment 3 bases; nucleotides outside the gene matches: 9. The CDR3 contains 15 residues. The DNA of the CDR3 is TGTGCCAGCAGGAGTAGCGGGAGTGCTGGCTACGAGCAGTACTTC. It translates to CASRSSGSAGYEQYF.